This T cell receptor (beta chain) was sequenced for a study of metastatic and nonmetastatic thyroid tumors. Study in general: Comparative analysis of repertoires was undertaken across blood and tumor or nodule tissue obtained from malignant and benign thyroid patients.

The V gene's germline CDR1 is KGHDR and CDR2 SFDVKD. There are 15 residues in the CDR3. V lost 1 base to trimming and J lost 4 bases, with 11 bases between them. The table lists this clone with many counts. All patients reached thyroid surgery having received no treatment beforehand. TCRdb re-clonotyped the PCR reads via MiXCR. Of about 69,000 clones in the sample, about 14% are singletons; the top ten hold around 7%. The sequencing input was blood. The chain carries TRBV24-1 and TRBJ2-3; possibly TRBD1 for D (5 bases). This clonotype was obtained from a male donor with papillary thyroid cancer or a benign thyroid nodule (not recorded which). Some clones in this sample may be carry-over from other donors' samples. The CDR3 DNA is TGTGCCACCAGTGATTTTGGGCAGGGTCCAGATACGCAGTATTTT. Translated: CATSDFGQGPDTQYF.